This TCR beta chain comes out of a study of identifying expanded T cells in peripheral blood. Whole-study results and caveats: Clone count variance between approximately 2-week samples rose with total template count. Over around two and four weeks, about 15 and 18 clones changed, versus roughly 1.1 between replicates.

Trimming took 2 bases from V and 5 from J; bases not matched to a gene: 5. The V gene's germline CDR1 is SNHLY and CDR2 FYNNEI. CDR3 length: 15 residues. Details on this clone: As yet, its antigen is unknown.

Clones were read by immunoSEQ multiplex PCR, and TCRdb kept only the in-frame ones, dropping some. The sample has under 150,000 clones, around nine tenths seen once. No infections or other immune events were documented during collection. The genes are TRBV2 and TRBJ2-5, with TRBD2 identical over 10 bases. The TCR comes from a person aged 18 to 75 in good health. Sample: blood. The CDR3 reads CASSETSGNSETQYF. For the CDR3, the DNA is TGTGCCAGCAGTGAAACTAGCGGGAATTCGGAGACCCAGTACTTC.